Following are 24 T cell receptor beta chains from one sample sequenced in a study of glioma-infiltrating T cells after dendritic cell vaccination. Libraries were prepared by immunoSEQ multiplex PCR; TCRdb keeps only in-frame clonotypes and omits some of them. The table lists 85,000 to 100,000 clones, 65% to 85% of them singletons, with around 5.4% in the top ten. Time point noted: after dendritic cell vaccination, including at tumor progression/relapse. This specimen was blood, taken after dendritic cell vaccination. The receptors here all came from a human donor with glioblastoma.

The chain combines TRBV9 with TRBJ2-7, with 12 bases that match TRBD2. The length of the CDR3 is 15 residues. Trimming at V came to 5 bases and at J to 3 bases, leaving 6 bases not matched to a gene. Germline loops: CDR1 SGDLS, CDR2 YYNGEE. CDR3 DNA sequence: TGTGCCAGCAGTACGCTGGGACTAGCGGGCTACGAGCAGTACTTC. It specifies CASSTLGLAGYEQYF.

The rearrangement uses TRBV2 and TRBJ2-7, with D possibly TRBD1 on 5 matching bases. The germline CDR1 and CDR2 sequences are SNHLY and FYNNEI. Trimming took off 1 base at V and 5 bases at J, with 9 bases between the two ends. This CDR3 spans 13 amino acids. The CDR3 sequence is CASSEVRVDEQYF. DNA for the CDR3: TGTGCCAGCAGTGAAGTCAGGGTAGACGAGCAGTACTTC.

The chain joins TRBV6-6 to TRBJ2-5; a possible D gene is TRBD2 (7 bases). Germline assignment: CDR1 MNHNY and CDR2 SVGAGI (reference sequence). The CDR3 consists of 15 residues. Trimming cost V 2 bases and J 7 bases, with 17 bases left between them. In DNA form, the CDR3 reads TGTGCCAGCAGTTACCCCGAGGGGGGGATGTGGACCCAGTACTTC. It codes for CASSYPEGGMWTQYF.

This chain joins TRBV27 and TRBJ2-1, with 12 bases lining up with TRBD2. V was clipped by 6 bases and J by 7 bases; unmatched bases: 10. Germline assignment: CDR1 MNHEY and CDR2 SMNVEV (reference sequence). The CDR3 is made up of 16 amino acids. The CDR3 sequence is CASSRGVGLAGNEQFF. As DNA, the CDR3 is TGTGCCAGCAGCCGAGGTGTCGGACTAGCGGGGAATGAGCAGTTCTTC.

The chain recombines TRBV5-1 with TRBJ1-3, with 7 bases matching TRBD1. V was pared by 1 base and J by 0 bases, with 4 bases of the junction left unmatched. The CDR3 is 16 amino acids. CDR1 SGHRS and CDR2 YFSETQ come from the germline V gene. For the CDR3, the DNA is TGCGCCAGCAGCTTGCACGGGGACAGCTCTGGAAACACCATATATTTT. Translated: CASSLHGDSSGNTIYF.

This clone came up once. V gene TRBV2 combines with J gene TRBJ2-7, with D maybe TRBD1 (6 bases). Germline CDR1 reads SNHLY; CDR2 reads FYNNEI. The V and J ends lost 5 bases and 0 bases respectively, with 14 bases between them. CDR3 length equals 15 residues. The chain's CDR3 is CASSPQGLTSYEQYF. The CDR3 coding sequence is TGTGCCAGCAGTCCACAGGGCCTTACCTCCTACGAGCAGTACTTC.

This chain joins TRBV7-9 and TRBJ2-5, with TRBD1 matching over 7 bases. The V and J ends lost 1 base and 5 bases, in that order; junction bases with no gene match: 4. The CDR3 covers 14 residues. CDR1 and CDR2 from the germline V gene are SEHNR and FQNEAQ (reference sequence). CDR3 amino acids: CASSLGQGVETQYF. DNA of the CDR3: TGTGCCAGCAGCTTAGGACAGGGTGTGGAGACCCAGTACTTC.

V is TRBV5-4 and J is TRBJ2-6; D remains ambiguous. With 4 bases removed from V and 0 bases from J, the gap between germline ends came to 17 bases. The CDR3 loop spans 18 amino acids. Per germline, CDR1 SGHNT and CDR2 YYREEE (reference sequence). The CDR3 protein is CASSDTGTRNSGANVLTF. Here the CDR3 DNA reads TGTGCCAGCAGCGATACCGGAACGAGGAACTCTGGGGCCAACGTCCTGACTTTC.

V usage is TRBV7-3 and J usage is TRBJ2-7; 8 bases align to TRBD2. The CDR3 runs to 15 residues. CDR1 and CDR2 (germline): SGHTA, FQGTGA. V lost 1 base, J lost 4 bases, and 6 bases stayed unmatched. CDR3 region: CASSLSGGIAYEQYF. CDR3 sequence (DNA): TGTGCCAGCAGCTTAAGCGGGGGGATCGCTTACGAGCAGTACTTC.

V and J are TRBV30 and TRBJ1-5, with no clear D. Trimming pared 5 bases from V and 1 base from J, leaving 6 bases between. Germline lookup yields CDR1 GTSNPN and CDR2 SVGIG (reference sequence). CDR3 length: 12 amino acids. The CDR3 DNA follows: TGTGCCTGGGCCCGGAGCAATCAGCCCCAGCATTTT. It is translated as CAWARSNQPQHF.

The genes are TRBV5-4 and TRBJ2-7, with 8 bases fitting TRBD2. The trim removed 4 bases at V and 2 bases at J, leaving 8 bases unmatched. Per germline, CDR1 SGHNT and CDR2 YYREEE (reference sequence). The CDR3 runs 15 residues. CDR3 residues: CASSDPGLGTYEQYF. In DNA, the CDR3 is TGTGCCAGCAGCGACCCGGGACTAGGGACCTACGAGCAGTACTTC.

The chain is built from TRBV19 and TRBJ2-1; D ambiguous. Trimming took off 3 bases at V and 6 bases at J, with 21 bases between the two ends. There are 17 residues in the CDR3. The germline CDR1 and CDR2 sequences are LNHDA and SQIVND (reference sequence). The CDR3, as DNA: TGTGCCAGTAGTATTTGGTTCATCGATGCACCCAGCAATGAGCAGTTCTTC. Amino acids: CASSIWFIDAPSNEQFF.

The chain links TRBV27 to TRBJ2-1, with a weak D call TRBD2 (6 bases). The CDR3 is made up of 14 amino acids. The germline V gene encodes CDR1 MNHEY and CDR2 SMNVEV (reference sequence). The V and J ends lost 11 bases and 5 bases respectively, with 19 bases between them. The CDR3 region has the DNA TGTGCCGCTCGGCGGGATCCTCCCGACAATGAGCAGTTCTTC. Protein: CAARRDPPDNEQFF.

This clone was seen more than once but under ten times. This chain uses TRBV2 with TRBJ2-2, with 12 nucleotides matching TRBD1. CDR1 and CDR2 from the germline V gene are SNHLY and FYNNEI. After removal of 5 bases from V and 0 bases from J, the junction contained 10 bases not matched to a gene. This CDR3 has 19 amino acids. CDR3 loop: CASSSRDRGLSANTGELFF. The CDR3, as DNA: TGTGCCAGCAGTTCCCGGGACAGGGGGCTCAGTGCGAACACCGGGGAGCTGTTTTTT.

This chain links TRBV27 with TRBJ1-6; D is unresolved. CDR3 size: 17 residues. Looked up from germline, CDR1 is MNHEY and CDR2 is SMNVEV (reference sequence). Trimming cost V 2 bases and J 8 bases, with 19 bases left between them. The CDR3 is CASSLGVPNPRDSPLHF. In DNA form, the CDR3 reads TGTGCCAGCAGTTTAGGAGTCCCGAACCCACGGGATTCACCCCTCCACTTT.

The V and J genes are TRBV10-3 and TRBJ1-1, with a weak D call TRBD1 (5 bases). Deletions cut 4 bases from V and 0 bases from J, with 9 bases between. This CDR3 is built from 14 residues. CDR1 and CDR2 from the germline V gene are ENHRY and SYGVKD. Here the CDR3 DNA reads TGTGCCATCAGTGTGCGGGACCTGAACACTGAAGCTTTCTTT. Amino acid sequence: CAISVRDLNTEAFF.

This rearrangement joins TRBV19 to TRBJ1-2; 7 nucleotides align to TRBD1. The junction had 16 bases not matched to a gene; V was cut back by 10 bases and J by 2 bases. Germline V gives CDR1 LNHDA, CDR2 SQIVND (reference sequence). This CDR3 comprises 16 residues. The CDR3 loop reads CATTGQGVSSNYGYTF. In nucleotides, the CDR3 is TGTGCCACCACCGGGCAGGGGGTATCTTCCAACTATGGCTACACCTTC.

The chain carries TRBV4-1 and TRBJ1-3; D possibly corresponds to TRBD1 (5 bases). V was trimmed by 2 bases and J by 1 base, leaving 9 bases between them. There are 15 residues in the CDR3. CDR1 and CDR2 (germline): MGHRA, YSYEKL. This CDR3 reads CASSQSAGSGNTIYF. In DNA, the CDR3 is TGCGCCAGCAGCCAATCCGCAGGGTCTGGAAACACCATATATTTT.

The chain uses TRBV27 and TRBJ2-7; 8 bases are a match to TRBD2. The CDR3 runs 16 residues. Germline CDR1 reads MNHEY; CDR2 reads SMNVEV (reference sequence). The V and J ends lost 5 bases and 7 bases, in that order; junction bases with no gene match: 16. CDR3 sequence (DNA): TGTGCCAGCAGTACCCTGGGGCTAGCGGGTTTGGGAGAGCAGTACTTC. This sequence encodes CASSTLGLAGLGEQYF.

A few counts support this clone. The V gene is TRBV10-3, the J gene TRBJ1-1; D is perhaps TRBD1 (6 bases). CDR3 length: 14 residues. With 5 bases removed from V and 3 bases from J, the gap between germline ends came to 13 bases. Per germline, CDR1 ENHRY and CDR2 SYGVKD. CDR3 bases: TGTGCCATCAGTCGGGGGGCAGGGGACACTGAAGCTTTCTTT. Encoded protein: CAISRGAGDTEAFF.

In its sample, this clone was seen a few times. The DNA of the CDR3 is TGTGCCTGGAGGGGGAGACTCCACAATGAGCAGTTCTTC. Translated, it gives CAWRGRLHNEQFF. This rearrangement joins TRBV30 to TRBJ2-1, with D perhaps TRBD2 (5 bases). The germline CDR1 and CDR2 sequences are GTSNPN and SVGIG (reference sequence). Trimming stripped 3 bases from V and 5 bases from J, with 11 bases between. The CDR3 extends over 13 amino acids. Filled out from reference TRBV30 and TRBJ2-1, the complete variable domain reads SQTIHQWPATLVQPVGSPLSLECTVEGTSNPNLYWYRQAAGRGLQLLFYSVGIGQISSEVPQNLSASRPQDRQFILSSKKLLLSDSGFYLCAWRGRLHNEQFFGPGTRLTVL.

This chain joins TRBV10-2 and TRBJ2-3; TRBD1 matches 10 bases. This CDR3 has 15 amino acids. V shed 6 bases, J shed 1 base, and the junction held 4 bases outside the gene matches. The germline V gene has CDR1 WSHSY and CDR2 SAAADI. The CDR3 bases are TGCGCCAGCAGACCCGGGACAGGGGGCACAGATACGCAGTATTTT. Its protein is CASRPGTGGTDTQYF.

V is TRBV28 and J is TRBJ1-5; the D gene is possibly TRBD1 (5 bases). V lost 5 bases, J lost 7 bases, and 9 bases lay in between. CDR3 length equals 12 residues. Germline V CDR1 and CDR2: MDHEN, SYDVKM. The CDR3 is CASSPPGQPQHF. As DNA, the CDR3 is TGTGCCAGCAGTCCTCCAGGGCAGCCCCAGCATTTT.

The CDR3 protein is CAWILGTSGSGTDTQYF. Here the CDR3 DNA reads TGTGCCTGGATCCTCGGGACTAGCGGGAGTGGAACAGATACGCAGTATTTT. V gene TRBV30 combines with J gene TRBJ2-3; 14 bases match TRBD2. V trimming: 4 bases; J trimming: 3 bases; junction bases outside the gene matches: 9. The CDR3 extends over 17 amino acids. Germline lookup yields CDR1 GTSNPN and CDR2 SVGIG (reference sequence).